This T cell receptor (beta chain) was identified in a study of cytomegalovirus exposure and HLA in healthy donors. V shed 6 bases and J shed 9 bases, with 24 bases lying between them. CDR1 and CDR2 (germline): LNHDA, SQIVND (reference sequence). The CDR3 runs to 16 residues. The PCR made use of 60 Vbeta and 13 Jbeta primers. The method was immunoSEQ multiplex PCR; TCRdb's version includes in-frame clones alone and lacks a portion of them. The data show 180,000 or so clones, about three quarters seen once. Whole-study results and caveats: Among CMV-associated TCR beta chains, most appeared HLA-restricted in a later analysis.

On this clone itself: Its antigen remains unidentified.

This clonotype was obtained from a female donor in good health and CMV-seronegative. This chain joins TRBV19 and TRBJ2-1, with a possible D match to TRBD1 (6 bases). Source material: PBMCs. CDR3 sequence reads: CASSVRRQVGPPEQFF. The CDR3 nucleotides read TGTGCCAGTAGCGTACGGCGACAGGTGGGGCCGCCTGAGCAGTTCTTC.